The 22 T cell receptor beta chains below come from one sample, sequenced in a study of T-cell memory formation after mild COVID-19. TCRdb reprocessed the 5' RACE reads via MiXCR and lists one record per CDR3 protein. Among about 470,000 distinct CDR3 sequences, roughly 20% were seen once, and the ten largest hold roughly an eighth. The specimen was PBMCs or a T cell subset sorted from them (not recorded which). The receptors stem from an adult woman who had mild COVID-19 (a few samples of this study predate the infection). Cell type and time point are not known.

This clonotype was counted many times. The chain joins TRBV7-9 to TRBJ2-1; D unclear. The V gene lost 2 bases and the J gene lost 4 bases, with 6 bases spanning the gap. CDR1 and CDR2 (germline): SEHNR, FQNEAQ (reference sequence). This CDR3 region has 13 residues. The CDR3 region has the DNA TGTGCCAGCAGCTTAAACGTGTACAATGAGCAGTTCTTC. This translates into CASSLNVYNEQFF.

The V call is TRBV3-1, the J call TRBJ2-3; weak D call: TRBD2 (6 bases). V lost 0 bases, J lost 2 bases, and 18 bases lay in between. CDR1 and CDR2 from the germline V gene are LGHDT and YNNKEL (reference sequence). This CDR3 comprises 18 residues. The CDR3: CASSQETLRVAATDTQYF. CDR3 coding DNA: TGTGCCAGCAGCCAAGAGACCCTCAGGGTAGCGGCCACAGATACGCAGTATTTT.

CDR3 region: CASSLEGASYEQYF. Here the CDR3 DNA reads TGTGCCAGCAGTTTAGAGGGTGCGTCCTACGAGCAGTACTTC. The rearrangement links TRBV27 to TRBJ2-7; D may be TRBD2 (5 bases). The germline V gene has CDR1 MNHEY and CDR2 SMNVEV (reference sequence). V shed 2 bases and J shed 1 base, with 9 bases lying between them. This CDR3 spans 14 amino acids.

This chain joins TRBV27 and TRBJ1-2; D gene unclear. The V gene lost 3 bases and the J gene lost 4 bases, with 9 bases spanning the gap. CDR3 length: 13 residues. Per the germline V gene, CDR1 is MNHEY and CDR2 is SMNVEV (reference sequence). The CDR3 loop reads CASSLKGTYGYTF. In nucleotides, the CDR3 is TGTGCCAGCAGTTTGAAGGGAACCTATGGCTACACCTTC.

This clonotype was seen only a few times. V usage is TRBV29-1 and J usage is TRBJ1-5; 10 bases agree with TRBD1. Germline trimming cut 4 bases from V and 6 bases from J; bases unmatched to any gene: 6. The germline V gene has CDR1 SQVTM and CDR2 ANQGSEA. This CDR3 comprises 14 residues. The CDR3 DNA is TGCAGCGTTGGACAGGGGGCAGAGAGTCAGCCCCAGCATTTT. This encodes CSVGQGAESQPQHF. Looking up the rest from reference TRBV29-1 and TRBJ1-5 gives the full variable domain: SAVISQKPSRDICQRGTSLTIQCQVDSQVTMMFWYRQQPGQSLTLIATANQGSEATYESGFVIDKFPISRPNLTFSTLTVSNMSPEDSSIYLCSVGQGAESQPQHFGDGTRLSIL.

This clonotype was recorded many times. V gene TRBV24-1 combines with J gene TRBJ2-3; 11 nucleotides align to TRBD2. J lost 5 bases, V lost 0 bases, and 0 bases had no gene match. The CDR3 extends over 15 amino acids. Germline V gene data show CDR1 as KGHDR and CDR2 as SFDVKD. The CDR3 sequence: CATSDLGTSGDTQYF. The CDR3 DNA reads as TGTGCCACCAGTGATTTGGGGACTAGCGGAGATACGCAGTATTTT.

This clonotype was seen only a few times. J is TRBJ2-1 and V is TRBV20-1, with D uncertain. With 2 bases removed from V and 3 bases from J, the gap between germline ends came to 17 bases. This CDR3 region has 16 residues. Germline-derived CDR1 and CDR2 are DFQATT and SNEGSKA (reference sequence). CDR3 amino acids: CSARPPQAADYNEQFF. CDR3 DNA: TGCAGTGCTAGACCCCCCCAGGCGGCAGACTACAATGAGCAGTTCTTC.

This chain connects TRBV4-1 to TRBJ2-1, with 9 bases fitting TRBD1. CDR3 length: 20 amino acids. Germline V gene sequence: CDR1 MGHRA, CDR2 YSYEKL. J gave up 1 base and V 0 bases, and 13 bases lay outside the gene matches. CDR3 nucleotide sequence: TGCGCCAGCAGCCAAGAAAGATTAAAAATTGGGACAGGGTCCTACAATGAGCAGTTCTTC. Translated: CASSQERLKIGTGSYNEQFF.

The sample holds many counts of this clonotype. V and J are TRBV5-6 and TRBJ2-1; D remains ambiguous. CDR1 and CDR2 from the germline V gene are SGHDT and YYEEEE. The CDR3 is 16 residues long. The V and J ends lost 0 bases and 3 bases respectively, with 13 bases between them. The CDR3 sequence is CASSLEVGRIYNEQFF. The CDR3 DNA is TGTGCCAGCAGCTTGGAGGTGGGCCGGATCTACAATGAGCAGTTCTTC.

The gene calls are TRBV28 and TRBJ2-2; D gene uncertain. The V end lost 3 bases, the J end lost 3 bases, and 8 bases lay between the germline ends. CDR3 length equals 14 residues. CDR1 and CDR2 (germline): MDHEN, SYDVKM. For the CDR3, the DNA is TGTGCCAGCAGTTTGGGTCGGTACACCGGGGAGCTGTTTTTT. Translating gives CASSLGRYTGELFF. The full variable domain, in which reference TRBV28 and TRBJ2-2 provide the parts outside the CDR3, is DVKVTQSSRYLVKRTGEKVFLECVQDMDHENMFWYRQDPGLGLRLIYFSYDVKMKEKGDIPEGYSVSREKKERFSLILESASTNQTSMYLCASSLGRYTGELFFGEGSRLTVL.

This clonotype was counted only a few times. This sequence joins TRBV11-3 and TRBJ1-1, with TRBD1 matching over 7 bases. Germline V lookup: CDR1 SGHNT, CDR2 YENEEA. The CDR3 is 17 residues long. The V and J ends lost 4 bases and 3 bases, in that order; junction bases with no gene match: 14. CDR3 residues: CASSSRDSWRPHTEAFF. In nucleotides, the CDR3 is TGTGCCAGCAGCTCCAGGGACAGCTGGAGGCCCCACACTGAAGCTTTCTTT.

The sample holds many counts of this clonotype. The DNA of the CDR3 is TGTGCCAGCAGCGTAGGCGGGGGAGCTAGCACAGATACGCAGTATTTT. Residues: CASSVGGGASTDTQYF. The gene calls are TRBV9 and TRBJ2-3, with 7 bases identical to TRBD2. V lost 0 bases and J lost 0; bases outside the gene matches: 4. This CDR3 has 16 residues. From germline, CDR1 is SGDLS and CDR2 YYNGEE. Full variable domain (missing parts from reference TRBV9 and TRBJ2-3): DSGVTQTPKHLITATGQRVTLRCSPRSGDLSVYWYQQSLDQGLQFLIQYYNGEERAKGNILERFSAQQFPDLHSELNLSSLELGDSALYFCASSVGGGASTDTQYFGPGTRLTVL.

The chain employs TRBV5-1 and TRBJ1-5; D perhaps matches TRBD1 (5 bases). The CDR3 consists of 16 residues. V gave up 4 bases and J gave up 0 bases, with 14 bases separating them. Germline V gene lookup returns CDR1 SGHRS and CDR2 YFSETQ. Here the CDR3 reads CASSRDGGYSNQPQHF. The CDR3 DNA follows: TGCGCCAGCAGCCGGGACGGCGGATATAGCAATCAGCCCCAGCATTTT. The full variable domain, in which reference TRBV5-1 and TRBJ1-5 provide the parts outside the CDR3, is KAGVTQTPRYLIKTRGQQVTLSCSPISGHRSVSWYQQTPGQGLQFLFEYFSETQRNKGNFPGRFSGRQFSNSRSEMNVSTLELGDSALYLCASSRDGGYSNQPQHFGDGTRLSIL.

V and J are TRBV20-1 and TRBJ2-7, with D maybe TRBD1 (6 bases). The CDR3 loop spans 13 amino acids. V was trimmed by 3 bases and J by 6 bases, leaving 15 bases between them. Per germline, CDR1 DFQATT and CDR2 SNEGSKA (reference sequence). The CDR3 region has the DNA TGCAGTGCTAGTCTTTCAGGGGCGGTCGAGCAGTACTTC. Translated, it gives CSASLSGAVEQYF.

V usage is TRBV27 and J usage is TRBJ2-7; a possible D gene is TRBD1 (6 bases). Trimming cost V 5 bases and J 3 bases, with 17 bases left between them. This CDR3 spans 15 amino acids. Germline lookup yields CDR1 MNHEY and CDR2 SMNVEV (reference sequence). The CDR3 spells CASSTQRTGYYEQYF. The CDR3 nucleotides are TGTGCCAGCAGTACCCAACGTACAGGGTACTACGAGCAGTACTTC.

The genes are TRBV7-2 and TRBJ2-1; tentative D call: TRBD1 (6 bases). CDR3 length: 14 amino acids. Trimming pared 0 bases from V and 9 bases from J, leaving 12 bases between. Germline V gene data show CDR1 as SGHTA and CDR2 as FQGNSA. The CDR3 DNA follows: TGTGCCAGCAGCTTAGCGGGTAACAGGGCTGAGCAGTTCTTC. Its translation: CASSLAGNRAEQFF.

The rearrangement uses TRBV7-3 and TRBJ2-2, with D tentatively TRBD1 (5 bases). V lost 4 bases and J 5 bases, leaving 8 bases between the germline ends. This CDR3 spans 13 amino acids. CDR1 and CDR2 (germline): SGHTA, FQGTGA. CDR3 residues: CASSSDRTGELFF. The CDR3 region has the DNA TGTGCCAGCAGCTCCGACAGAACCGGGGAGCTGTTTTTT.

This clonotype was seen a few times. The J gene is TRBJ2-5, the V gene TRBV30; D is ambiguous. Looked up from germline, CDR1 is GTSNPN and CDR2 is SVGIG (reference sequence). V was trimmed by 5 bases and J by 2 bases, leaving 12 bases between them. CDR3 length equals 13 residues. CDR3 DNA: TGTGCCTGGGGCAGTGGGCGACAAGAGACCCAGTACTTC. Translation: CAWGSGRQETQYF.

The chain couples TRBV4-1 to TRBJ2-7; D not certain. V lost 4 bases, J lost 7 bases, and 17 bases lay in between. This CDR3 region has 14 residues. Germline V gene lookup returns CDR1 MGHRA and CDR2 YSYEKL. The chain's CDR3 is CASSRVLEGWEQYF. The CDR3 nucleotides read TGCGCCAGCAGCCGCGTCCTCGAAGGCTGGGAGCAGTACTTC.

The chain joins TRBV6-5 to TRBJ2-7, with 8 bases fitting TRBD1. The CDR3 has 15 amino acids. J gave up 4 bases and V 6 bases, and 11 bases lay outside the gene matches. Germline values: CDR1 MNHEY, CDR2 SVGAGI. The CDR3 loop is CASRAQGARLYEQYF. As DNA, the CDR3 is TGTGCCAGCAGAGCGCAGGGGGCGAGACTATACGAGCAGTACTTC.

The V and J genes are TRBV29-1 and TRBJ1-1, with 11 bases aligning to TRBD1. Unmatched junction bases numbered 7, after V lost 6 bases and J lost 4 bases. The CDR3 runs to 14 residues. Looked up from germline, CDR1 is SQVTM and CDR2 is ANQGSEA. The CDR3 reads CSVQTGTGGTEAFF. CDR3 bases: TGCAGCGTCCAGACCGGGACAGGGGGCACTGAAGCTTTCTTT.

This clonotype appeared a few times. V gene TRBV30 combines with J gene TRBJ2-7; D call uncertain. The CDR3 covers 12 residues. V was cut by 4 bases and J by 3 bases, with 10 bases left in between. Germline V gene sequence: CDR1 GTSNPN, CDR2 SVGIG (reference sequence). The CDR3 nucleotides read TGTGCCTGGACCAGACCGAGCTACGAGCAGTACTTC. This encodes CAWTRPSYEQYF.